Many counts were recorded for the clone carrying this T cell receptor (beta chain). This sample is drawn from a study of early T cells in non-severe SARS-CoV-2 infection. Attached unique molecular identifiers marked individual cDNA molecules. From the 5' RACE reads, TCRdb called clonotypes with MiXCR, one entry per CDR3 protein. Found here are about 29,000 distinct CDR3 sequences, roughly 4.4% of them singletons; the top ten hold roughly 11%. The receptor's source is an adult who was a healthcare worker with PCR-confirmed SARS-CoV-2 infection or an uninfected control (not recorded which). The sample comprised whole blood.

The CDR3 sequence is CASRWTSGSYYYEQYF. The CDR3 bases are TGTGCCAGCAGATGGACTAGCGGGAGTTACTACTACGAGCAGTACTTC. This chain connects TRBV6-2 or TRBV6-3 to TRBJ2-7, with TRBD2 matching over 13 bases. Germline loops: CDR1 MNHEY, CDR2 SVGEGT. CDR3 length: 16 amino acids. After removal of 6 bases from V and 3 bases from J, the junction contained 8 bases not matched to a gene.